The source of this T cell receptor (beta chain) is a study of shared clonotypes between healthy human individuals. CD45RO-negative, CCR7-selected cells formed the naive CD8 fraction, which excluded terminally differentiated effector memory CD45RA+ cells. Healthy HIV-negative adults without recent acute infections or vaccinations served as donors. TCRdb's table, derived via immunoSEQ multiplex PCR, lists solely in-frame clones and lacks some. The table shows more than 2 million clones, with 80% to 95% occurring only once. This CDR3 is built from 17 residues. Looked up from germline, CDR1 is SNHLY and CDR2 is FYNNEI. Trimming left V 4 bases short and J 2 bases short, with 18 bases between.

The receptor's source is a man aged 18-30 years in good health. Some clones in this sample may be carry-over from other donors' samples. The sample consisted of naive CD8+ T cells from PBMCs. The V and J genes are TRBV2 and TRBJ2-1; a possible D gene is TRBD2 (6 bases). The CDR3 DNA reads TGTGCCAGCAGTGTGTTTCTCGATTCGGGAGCCTACAATGAGCAGTTCTTC. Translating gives CASSVFLDSGAYNEQFF.